These 10 T cell receptor beta chains originate from one sample sequenced in a study of shared clonotypes between healthy human individuals. Profiling relied on immunoSEQ multiplex PCR, and the TCRdb table lists in-frame clones only, not all of them. Here the sample spans around 300,000 clones, around 86% being singletons. The specimen sequenced was memory CD8+ T cells sorted from blood. Sample subset: CD45RO+ cells pooled with CCR7-negative TemRA cells. These receptors were collected from a man between 18 and 35 years old in good health.

The rearrangement uses TRBV5-1 and TRBJ2-1, with D possibly being TRBD2 (6 bases). CDR3 length equals 14 residues. V was cut by 4 bases and J by 4 bases, with 12 bases left in between. Germline V gives CDR1 SGHRS, CDR2 YFSETQ. CDR3 protein: CASSQAGAYNEQFF. The CDR3 DNA sequence: TGCGCCAGCAGCCAAGCGGGCGCTTACAATGAGCAGTTCTTC.

This chain joins TRBV7-9 and TRBJ1-2, with D maybe TRBD1 (6 bases). V lost 5 bases, J lost 2 bases, and 21 bases lay in between. This CDR3 region has 17 residues. The V gene's germline CDR1 is SEHNR and CDR2 FQNEAQ (reference sequence). CDR3 in amino acids: CASSLDTERGLNYGYTF. DNA for the CDR3: TGTGCCAGCAGCCTAGACACCGAACGGGGGCTGAACTATGGCTACACCTTC.

The genes are TRBV2 and TRBJ2-3; 13 bases line up with TRBD2. V shed 2 bases, J shed 3 bases, and the junction held 5 bases outside the gene matches. The length of the CDR3 is 17 residues. CDR1 is SNHLY, CDR2 FYNNEI, per germline. CDR3 amino acids: CASSEILGLAGTDTQYF. DNA for the CDR3: TGTGCCAGCAGTGAAATCCTGGGACTAGCGGGGACAGATACGCAGTATTTT. Together with reference TRBV2 and TRBJ2-3, the CDR3 gives the full variable domain: EPEVTQTPSHQVTQMGQEVILRCVPISNHLYFYWYRQILGQKVEFLVSFYNNEISEKSEIFDDQFSVERPDGSNFTLKIRSTKLEDSAMYFCASSEILGLAGTDTQYFGPGTRLTVL.

The genes are TRBV4-1 and TRBJ1-3; D is uncertain. This CDR3 comprises 16 residues. Trimming removed 3 bases at V and 2 bases at J, with 14 bases between. Germline V gene sequence: CDR1 MGHRA, CDR2 YSYEKL. CDR3 coding DNA: TGCGCCAGCAGCCAGTGGTATCGGTATCCTGGAAACACCATATATTTT. Amino acid sequence: CASSQWYRYPGNTIYF.

The rearrangement uses TRBV4-1 and TRBJ1-2; maybe TRBD1 (5 bases). The CDR3 is made up of 14 amino acids. Looked up from germline, CDR1 is MGHRA and CDR2 is YSYEKL. The germline V and J ends were trimmed by 4 bases and 4 bases, with 13 bases remaining between them. Here the CDR3 DNA reads TGCGCCAGCAGCCCCCAGGAGGGGAGCTATGGCTACACCTTC. This codes for CASSPQEGSYGYTF.

V and J are TRBV4-3 and TRBJ2-2, with TRBD2 matching over 11 bases. The germline CDR1 and CDR2 sequences are LGHNA and YSLEER. CDR3 length equals 17 residues. The trim removed 0 bases at V and 4 bases at J, leaving 4 bases unmatched. The CDR3 spells CASSQDGSGRATGELFF. CDR3 nucleotide sequence: TGCGCCAGCAGCCAAGATGGTAGCGGGAGGGCCACCGGGGAGCTGTTTTTT.

This chain uses TRBV6-1 with TRBJ2-1; D call uncertain. Germline V gives CDR1 MNHNS, CDR2 SASEGT. CDR3 length: 13 amino acids. Trimming took 3 bases from V and 7 from J, leaving 10 bases between them. The CDR3 is CASSEWGTNEQFF. The CDR3 DNA reads TGTGCCAGCAGTGAGTGGGGAACGAATGAGCAGTTCTTC.

The rearrangement links TRBV6-1 to TRBJ2-7, with D uncertain. Trimming cost V 0 bases and J 3 bases, with 9 bases left between them. The CDR3 consists of 14 residues. Germline CDR1 and CDR2: MNHNS and SASEGT. The CDR3 region has the DNA TGTGCCAGCAGTGAAGCGGCAGGCCTCTACGAGCAGTACTTC. This codes for CASSEAAGLYEQYF.

The CDR3, as DNA: TGTGCCAGCAGCTTAAGATTGGGGGGAGTTGGCTACACCTTC. Its protein is CASSLRLGGVGYTF. The chain has TRBV5-8 and TRBJ1-2; D possibly corresponds to TRBD1 (5 bases). The CDR3 sequence is 14 residues long. Germline-derived CDR1 and CDR2 are SGHTS and YDEGEE. The V gene lost 2 bases and the J gene lost 7 bases, with 15 bases spanning the gap.

The chain has TRBV1 and TRBJ1-2; the table's D call, TRBD1, has no DNA check behind it. TRBV1 is noted as a pseudogene. The CDR3 covers 16 residues. CDR3 sequence reads: CTSSQGYGRINYGYTF. The DNA for the CDR3 is TGCACCAGCAGCCAAGGGTATGGCAGGATCAACTATGGCTACACCTTC.